This T cell receptor (beta chain) was observed in a study of shared clonotypes between healthy human individuals. Study results and caveats: In general, naive subsets displayed greater estimated richness than memory subsets did. It was only blood that was sampled, and tissue repertoires likely differ.

Trimming stripped 7 bases from V and 2 bases from J, with 14 bases between. Per germline, CDR1 LNHDA and CDR2 SQIVND (reference sequence). The CDR3 is 14 amino acids. Original data processing: In the immunoSEQ data, sequences were junction-only and lacked quality scores, so filtering differed. Here immunoSEQ multiplex PCR was the method, and the copy in TCRdb shows in-frame clones only, minus some. D and trimming come from the DNA, and the V and J calls and clone size come from that table. The table records approximately 2.5 million clones, roughly 93% of them present only once. This clone was observed a single time. Its specificity is not known. All donors were healthy HIV-negative adults lacking recent acute infections or vaccinations.

The clonotype was recovered from a man aged 18 to 30 in good health. Some clones in this sample may be carry-over from other donors' samples. The chain carries TRBV19 and TRBJ2-5, with D unresolved. The specimen was naive CD4+ T cells from PBMCs. Described subset: CD45RA+ positively selected. The CDR3 coding sequence is TGTGCCAGTACCATGACAATCACACAAGAGACCCAGTACTTC. Translating gives CASTMTITQETQYF.